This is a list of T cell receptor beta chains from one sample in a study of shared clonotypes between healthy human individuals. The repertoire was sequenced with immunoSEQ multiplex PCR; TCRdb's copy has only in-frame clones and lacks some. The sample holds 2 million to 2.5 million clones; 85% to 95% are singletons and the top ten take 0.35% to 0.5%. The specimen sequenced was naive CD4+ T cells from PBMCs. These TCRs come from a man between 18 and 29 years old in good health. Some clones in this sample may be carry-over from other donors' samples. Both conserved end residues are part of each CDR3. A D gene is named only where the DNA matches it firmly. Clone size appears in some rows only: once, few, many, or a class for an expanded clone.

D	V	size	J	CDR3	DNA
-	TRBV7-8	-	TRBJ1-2	CASSSISYGYTF	TGTGCCAGCAGCTCTATAAGTTATGGCTACACCTTC
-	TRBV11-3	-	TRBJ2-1	CASSLGANEQFF	TGTGCCAGCAGCTTAGGAGCGAATGAGCAGTTCTTC
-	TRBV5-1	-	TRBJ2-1	CASSRRGVYNEQFF	TGCGCCAGCAGCCGCAGGGGGGTCTACAATGAGCAGTTCTTC
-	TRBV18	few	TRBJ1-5	CASSPTSSSNQPQHF	TGTGCCAGCTCACCGACATCATCAAGCAATCAGCCCCAGCATTTT
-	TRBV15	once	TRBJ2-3	CATSRSPGTQYF	TGTGCCACCAGCAGATCCCCGGGTACGCAGTATTTT
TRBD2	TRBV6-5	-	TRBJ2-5	CATRLAGGGETQYF	TGTGCCACCCGTCTAGCGGGAGGAGGAGAGACCCAGTACTTC
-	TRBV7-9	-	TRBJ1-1	CASSLAPQGGTEAFF	TGTGCCAGCAGCCTAGCTCCACAGGGAGGCACTGAAGCTTTCTTT
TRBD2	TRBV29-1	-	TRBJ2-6	CSALGGGSGANVLTF	TGCAGCGCCCTTGGGGGGGGCTCTGGGGCCAACGTCCTGACTTTC
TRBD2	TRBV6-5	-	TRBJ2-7	CASSYSIGEGEQYF	TGTGCCAGCAGTTACTCGATTGGGGAGGGCGAGCAGTACTTC
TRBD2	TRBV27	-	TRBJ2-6	CASTREGRVSFSGANVLTF	TGTGCCAGCACCCGGGAGGGTAGAGTTTCTTTCTCTGGGGCCAACGTCCTGACTTTC
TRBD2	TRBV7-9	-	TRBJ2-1	CASSPPMSSGKSSHEQFF	TGTGCCAGCAGCCCCCCAATGTCTAGCGGCAAGAGTTCTCATGAGCAGTTCTTC
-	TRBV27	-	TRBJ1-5	CASSLMDSGQPQHF	TGTGCCAGCAGTTTAATGGATTCCGGTCAGCCCCAGCATTTT
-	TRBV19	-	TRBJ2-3	CASSGVPDTQYF	TGTGCCAGTAGTGGGGTCCCAGATACGCAGTATTTT
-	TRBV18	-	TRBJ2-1	CASSRPRSAGNEQFF	TGTGCCAGCTCACGGCCCCGATCGGCCGGAAATGAGCAGTTCTTC
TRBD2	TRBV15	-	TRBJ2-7	CATSREVGGATLRNEQYF	TGTGCCACCAGCAGAGAGGTCGGGGGGGCAACCCTAAGGAACGAGCAGTACTTC
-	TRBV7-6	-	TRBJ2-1	CASSQGWRGDNEQFF	TGTGCCAGCAGCCAAGGCTGGCGCGGGGACAATGAGCAGTTCTTC
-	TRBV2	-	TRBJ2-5	CASSVGQTQETQYF	TGTGCCAGCAGCGTAGGACAAACTCAAGAGACCCAGTACTTC
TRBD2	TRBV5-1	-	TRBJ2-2	CASSFLAANTGELFF	TGCGCCAGCAGCTTCCTAGCGGCGAACACCGGGGAGCTGTTTTTT
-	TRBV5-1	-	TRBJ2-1	CATSEVGSDEQFF	TGCGCCACCAGTGAAGTGGGGAGCGATGAGCAGTTCTTC
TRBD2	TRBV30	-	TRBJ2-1	CAWSQPGLAGAWEQFF	TGTGCCTGGAGCCAACCGGGACTAGCGGGCGCCTGGGAGCAGTTCTTC
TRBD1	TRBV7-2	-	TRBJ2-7	CASSLGQGVPYEQYF	TGTGCCAGCAGCTTAGGACAGGGGGTACCCTACGAGCAGTACTTC